One sample yielded the 20 T cell receptor beta chains listed below, sequenced in a study of cytomegalovirus exposure and HLA in healthy donors. The method was immunoSEQ multiplex PCR; TCRdb's version includes in-frame clones alone and lacks a portion of them. The repertoire holds 50,000 to 65,000 clones, with approximately 95% as singletons. Sequencing used PBMCs. The receptor set was obtained from a woman between 18 and 29 years old in good health and CMV-seropositive.

V gene TRBV28 combines with J gene TRBJ2-2; D gene unclear. The CDR3 has 15 amino acids. Germline CDR1 MDHEN, CDR2 SYDVKM. Trimming removed 6 bases from V and 1 base from J, with 12 bases in between. The CDR3 DNA is TGTGCCAGCAGCCCGACTGTCCTGAACACCGGGGAGCTGTTTTTT. Translation gives CASSPTVLNTGELFF. Combining the CDR3 with reference TRBV28 and TRBJ2-2 gives the whole variable domain DVKVTQSSRYLVKRTGEKVFLECVQDMDHENMFWYRQDPGLGLRLIYFSYDVKMKEKGDIPEGYSVSREKKERFSLILESASTNQTSMYLCASSPTVLNTGELFFGEGSRLTVL.

This chain joins TRBV30 and TRBJ2-1; D is undetermined. The V and J ends lost 2 bases and 2 bases respectively, with 13 bases between them. The CDR3 runs to 15 residues. Germline CDR1 and CDR2: GTSNPN and SVGIG (reference sequence). The CDR3 sequence is CAWSLGALTYNEQFF. CDR3 bases: TGTGCCTGGAGTTTGGGCGCCCTCACCTACAATGAGCAGTTCTTC.

The V call is TRBV29-1, the J call TRBJ2-3; 13 bases fit TRBD2. CDR1 is SQVTM, CDR2 ANQGSEA, per germline. The V segment lost 6 bases and the J segment 1 base; nucleotides outside the gene matches: 1. The CDR3 extends over 14 amino acids. The CDR3 DNA sequence: TGCAGCGTCGGACTAGCGGGGGGCACAGATACGCAGTATTTT. It codes for CSVGLAGGTDTQYF.

The rearrangement joins TRBV10-1 to TRBJ2-2; 12 bases are a match to TRBD2. The V gene end was trimmed by 5 bases and the J gene end by 4 bases; junction bases not matched to a gene: 2. The germline CDR1 and CDR2 sequences are WNHNN and SYGVQD (reference sequence). This CDR3 is 15 amino acids long. CDR3: CASSPGLAGTGELFF. The DNA for the CDR3 is TGCGCCAGCAGTCCGGGACTAGCGGGCACCGGGGAGCTGTTTTTT.

This clone was picked up one time. This chain joins TRBV4-1 and TRBJ2-7; the D gene is possibly TRBD2 (5 bases). Trimming removed 3 bases from V and 4 bases from J, with 25 bases in between. The germline CDR1 and CDR2 sequences are MGHRA and YSYEKL. The CDR3 is 18 residues long. The CDR3 coding sequence is TGCGCCAGCAGCCAGGCCCCACTAGGACGTCTGCTGGTTTACGAGCAGTACTTC. Translating it yields CASSQAPLGRLLVYEQYF.

The chain links TRBV6-6 to TRBJ2-3; the D is unclear. The V gene lost 7 bases and the J gene lost 0 bases, with 14 bases spanning the gap. The length of the CDR3 is 15 residues. Germline-derived CDR1 and CDR2 are MNHNY and SVGAGI (reference sequence). The CDR3 DNA follows: TGTGCCAGCACCCAACAACTAACTAGCACAGATACGCAGTATTTT. It is translated as CASTQQLTSTDTQYF.

In DNA form, the CDR3 reads TGTGCCAGCCGGGGGGGCGAAAAACAATATGAGCAGTTCTTC. Translation gives CASRGGEKQYEQFF. The chain couples TRBV5-4 to TRBJ2-1, with 8 bases aligning to TRBD2. Losses at the gene ends were 7 bases for V and 8 bases for J; bases not matched to a gene: 11. The germline gives CDR1 SGHNT, CDR2 YYREEE (reference sequence). The CDR3 has 14 residues.

This chain connects TRBV5-4 to TRBJ2-7; 9 bases align to TRBD2. The germline gives CDR1 SGHNT, CDR2 YYREEE (reference sequence). V shed 4 bases, J shed 7 bases, and the junction held 6 bases outside the gene matches. This CDR3 is built from 13 residues. The CDR3 DNA is TGTGCCAGCAGCCAAGGACTAGCGCAAGAGCAGTACTTC. Translation gives CASSQGLAQEQYF.

The rearrangement joins TRBV6-5 to TRBJ1-1, with TRBD1 matching over 9 bases. This CDR3 comprises 13 residues. Germline V gene sequence: CDR1 MNHEY, CDR2 SVGAGI. The J segment lost 8 bases and the V segment lost 2 bases, leaving 3 bases of the junction unmatched. The CDR3 region is CASSYTDRGEAFF. The CDR3 DNA is TGTGCCAGCAGTTACACGGACAGGGGAGAAGCTTTCTTT.

This clone was picked up one time. The chain uses TRBV27 and TRBJ1-5, with D perhaps TRBD1 (6 bases). V lost 1 base to trimming and J lost 2 bases, with 9 bases between them. Germline CDR1 reads MNHEY; CDR2 reads SMNVEV (reference sequence). The CDR3 is 15 amino acids. This CDR3 is CASSLFRGGNQPQHF. The DNA for the CDR3 is TGTGCCAGCAGTTTATTCAGGGGAGGCAATCAGCCCCAGCATTTT.

The chain carries TRBV6-7 and TRBJ2-2; D is undetermined. TRBV6-7 is reported as an ORF; its role is uncertain. Trimming cost V 1 base and J 2 bases, with 2 bases left between them. The CDR3 spans 13 residues. CDR3 in amino acids: CASSYLNTGELFF. In DNA form, the CDR3 reads TGTGCCAGCAGTTACTTAAACACCGGGGAGCTGTTTTTT.

V gene TRBV5-1 combines with J gene TRBJ2-7; D might be TRBD2 (7 bases). Trimming removed 0 bases from V and 4 bases from J, with 14 bases in between. The CDR3 extends over 15 amino acids. Per germline, CDR1 SGHRS and CDR2 YFSETQ. CDR3 in amino acids: CASSLARGPQYEQYF. The CDR3 bases are TGCGCCAGCAGCTTGGCGCGGGGGCCCCAGTACGAGCAGTACTTC.

This rearrangement joins TRBV28 to TRBJ1-4, with 9 bases identical to TRBD1. The CDR3 spans 16 residues. The ends lost 8 bases at V and 2 bases at J; junction bases unmatched: 9. Germline V gene lookup returns CDR1 MDHEN and CDR2 SYDVKM. The CDR3 loop is CASCKPDRGTNEKLFF. The CDR3 DNA sequence: TGTGCCAGCTGCAAACCTGACAGGGGGACTAATGAAAAACTGTTTTTT.

The chain joins TRBV2 to TRBJ2-2, with a weak D call TRBD2 (6 bases). The CDR3 extends over 16 amino acids. The ends were cut back, 6 bases at V and 2 bases at J, with 16 bases in the middle. CDR1 and CDR2 (germline): SNHLY, FYNNEI. CDR3 DNA sequence: TGTGCCAGCAGCGGGAGAGGGACGGTCAACACCGGGGAGCTGTTTTTT. Amino acids: CASSGRGTVNTGELFF.

This clone was picked up one time. The CDR3 loop is CAWTQKRTGNTEAFF. CDR3 nucleotide sequence: TGTGCCTGGACGCAAAAACGGACAGGGAACACTGAAGCTTTCTTT. The V call is TRBV30, the J call TRBJ1-1, with 7 bases fitting TRBD1. V lost 4 bases, J lost 1 base, and 9 bases stayed unmatched. The CDR3 totals 15 residues. CDR1 is GTSNPN, CDR2 SVGIG, per germline (reference sequence).

The genes are TRBV19 and TRBJ2-5; D might be TRBD1 (6 bases). The CDR3 length is 13 residues. V was clipped by 8 bases and J by 6 bases, with 16 bases between them. The germline V gene encodes CDR1 LNHDA and CDR2 SQIVND (reference sequence). CDR3: CASSSTGNKTQYF. DNA of the CDR3: TGTGCCAGTTCCTCGACAGGAAACAAGACCCAGTACTTC.

The CDR3 loop reads CASRPGTVNTYQETQYF. The CDR3 DNA reads TGCGCCAGCAGACCCGGGACAGTGAATACGTACCAAGAGACCCAGTACTTC. The chain recombines TRBV5-1 with TRBJ2-5, with 7 bases identical to TRBD1. The germline V gene encodes CDR1 SGHRS and CDR2 YFSETQ. With V trimmed by 5 bases and J by 0 bases, 13 bases remained unmatched. The CDR3 sequence is 17 residues long.

This rearrangement joins TRBV6-5 to TRBJ2-7, with 7 bases that match TRBD2. Germline-derived CDR1 and CDR2 are MNHEY and SVGAGI. V lost 0 bases, J lost 4 bases, and 9 bases stayed unmatched. The CDR3 covers 16 residues. DNA for the CDR3: TGTGCCAGCAGTTACTCTTCAGTGGCGGGAGAGTACGAGCAGTACTTC. This codes for CASSYSSVAGEYEQYF.

The genes are TRBV9 and TRBJ2-2; 11 bases are a match to TRBD2. V lost 0 bases and J lost 5; bases outside the gene matches: 9. CDR3 length: 18 residues. The V gene's germline CDR1 is SGDLS and CDR2 YYNGEE. The CDR3 DNA sequence: TGTGCCAGCAGCGTAGGGGCAGGGGGACTAGCGGATACCGGGGAGCTGTTTTTT. Protein product: CASSVGAGGLADTGELFF.

The rearrangement links TRBV9 to TRBJ2-7; D might be TRBD2 (5 bases). Trimming shortened V by 3 bases and J by 6 bases, and 40 bases separated the two germline ends. The CDR3 covers 22 residues. CDR1 and CDR2 (germline): SGDLS, YYNGEE. CDR3 in amino acids: CASSGNYWGVTSIRWVGSEQYF. CDR3 nucleotides: TGTGCCAGCAGCGGTAATTACTGGGGAGTTACATCGATAAGGTGGGTGGGTAGCGAGCAGTACTTC.